The 13 T cell receptor beta chains given below trace back to one sample, sequenced in a study of long-term antiretroviral therapy in people with HIV. At survey level, the immunoSEQ assay was run in its v3.0 version. The data were produced by immunoSEQ multiplex PCR, yet TCRdb's version contains in-frame clones alone and is incomplete. The repertoire holds 20,000 to 30,000 clones, roughly 87% seen once, with about 8.7% in the top ten. The specimen comprised unsorted PBMCs, sampled 1.8 years before starting antiretroviral therapy. These receptors originate from a man aged 50-60 years with HIV.

V gene TRBV6-5 combines with J gene TRBJ2-2; tentative D call: TRBD1 (6 bases). Germline V gene data show CDR1 as MNHEY and CDR2 as SVGAGI. This CDR3 is 14 amino acids long. V lost 2 bases and J 9 bases, leaving 13 bases between the germline ends. The CDR3 coding sequence is TGTGCCAGCAGTTACAAACAGGGTAGTTGGGAGCTGTTTTTT. Translated, it gives CASSYKQGSWELFF.

This chain links TRBV28 with TRBJ2-7; no firm D call. In germline, CDR1 is MDHEN, CDR2 SYDVKM. The CDR3 is 12 residues long. V was clipped by 5 bases and J by 2 bases, with 7 bases between them. The CDR3 DNA follows: TGTGCCAGCAGTCTCACCACCTACGAGCAGTACTTC. Protein sequence: CASSLTTYEQYF.

The rearrangement uses TRBV18 and TRBJ2-7; D unclear. The CDR3 length is 13 residues. V lost 6 bases, J lost 3 bases, and 12 bases lay in between. Germline CDR1 is KGHSH and CDR2 is LQKENI. The CDR3 nucleotides read TGTGCCAGCTCGCTGGAACCAGTCTACGAGCAGTACTTC. Residues: CASSLEPVYEQYF.

The chain joins TRBV6-4 to TRBJ2-3; 7 bases are a match to TRBD1. Germline trimming cut 6 bases from V and 4 bases from J; bases unmatched to any gene: 10. The CDR3 sequence is 15 residues long. Germline-derived CDR1 and CDR2 are MRHNA and SNTAGT. The CDR3 region has the DNA TGTGCCAGCAGCGCAGACAGGGAGAGTTCAGATACGCAGTATTTT. Translation gives CASSADRESSDTQYF.

V usage is TRBV30 and J usage is TRBJ1-5; a possible D gene is TRBD1 (6 bases). CDR1 GTSNPN and CDR2 SVGIG come from the germline V gene (reference sequence). V lost 1 base, J lost 5 bases, and 9 bases lay in between. This CDR3 comprises 13 residues. The CDR3 reads CAWSGRGDQPQHF. CDR3 nucleotides: TGTGCCTGGAGTGGCAGGGGAGATCAGCCCCAGCATTTT.

Here the CDR3 reads CASSYGTGQYYEQYF. The CDR3 DNA follows: TGCGCCAGCAGCTACGGGACAGGCCAGTACTACGAGCAGTACTTC. The chain has TRBV5-1 and TRBJ2-7; 8 positions match TRBD1. The CDR3 has 15 amino acids. The junction had 8 bases not matched to a gene; V was cut back by 3 bases and J by 3 bases. CDR1 and CDR2 from the germline V gene are SGHRS and YFSETQ. Full variable domain (rest looked up from reference TRBV5-1 and TRBJ2-7): KAGVTQTPRYLIKTRGQQVTLSCSPISGHRSVSWYQQTPGQGLQFLFEYFSETQRNKGNFPGRFSGRQFSNSRSEMNVSTLELGDSALYLCASSYGTGQYYEQYFGPGTRLTVT.

This clone came up once. The chain joins TRBV7-3 to TRBJ2-3, with 13 bases lining up with TRBD2. The V and J ends lost 5 bases and 6 bases, in that order; junction bases with no gene match: 14. Germline-derived CDR1 and CDR2 are SGHTA and FQGTGA. The CDR3 has 18 residues. The CDR3: CASSPGAGLAGLWDTQYF. The CDR3 nucleotides read TGTGCCAGCAGCCCCGGAGCGGGACTAGCGGGGCTTTGGGATACGCAGTATTTT.

The gene calls are TRBV5-1 and TRBJ2-5, with D tentatively TRBD1 or TRBD2 (5 bases each). The CDR3 runs 14 residues. Germline CDR1 SGHRS, CDR2 YFSETQ. V was shortened by 6 bases and J by 1 base, with 13 bases between the two germline ends. The CDR3, as DNA: TGCGCCAGCACCGAGGGACCCCCCCAAGAGACCCAGTACTTC. It codes for CASTEGPPQETQYF.

The J gene is TRBJ1-1, the V gene TRBV5-8; 8 nucleotides line up with TRBD1. V shed 8 bases and J 1 base; nucleotides not matched to a gene: 10. The germline V gene has CDR1 SGHTS and CDR2 YDEGEE. CDR3 size: 15 residues. The CDR3 sequence: CASLRTGQGNTEAFF. CDR3 sequence (DNA): TGTGCCAGTTTACGGACAGGGCAAGGGAACACTGAAGCTTTCTTT.

This sequence joins TRBV27 and TRBJ1-2, with 7 bases aligning to TRBD1. The V gene's germline CDR1 is MNHEY and CDR2 SMNVEV (reference sequence). The CDR3 runs 14 residues. With V trimmed by 5 bases and J by 4 bases, 7 bases remained unmatched. In DNA, the CDR3 is TGTGCCAGCAGTCGAAACAGGGGCGGCTATGGCTACACCTTC. Translating gives CASSRNRGGYGYTF.

In its sample, this clone ranks as medium-sized. V and J are TRBV10-3 and TRBJ2-3; D possibly corresponds to TRBD2 (5 bases). Germline V gives CDR1 ENHRY, CDR2 SYGVKD. The V and J ends lost 7 bases and 2 bases respectively, with 22 bases between them. This CDR3 comprises 17 residues. Here the CDR3 DNA reads TGTGCCATCACCCCTCAAGCGGAGGCCCTATTCACAGATACGCAGTATTTT. It codes for CAITPQAEALFTDTQYF.

This chain connects TRBV6-5 to TRBJ1-1; a weak D match, TRBD1 (6 bases). There are 15 residues in the CDR3. Germline values: CDR1 MNHEY, CDR2 SVGAGI. Trimming pared 5 bases from V and 4 bases from J, leaving 17 bases between. This CDR3 is CASSRSGTQGTEAFF. CDR3 nucleotides: TGTGCCAGCAGTCGCTCCGGGACACAGGGCACTGAAGCTTTCTTT.

The chain joins TRBV5-1 to TRBJ2-1; D possibly matches TRBD1 or TRBD2 (6 bases each). V dropped 5 bases and J dropped 6 bases, with 18 bases sitting between them. This CDR3 has 15 amino acids. The germline V gene has CDR1 SGHRS and CDR2 YFSETQ. DNA for the CDR3: TGCGCCAGCAGTGGGAGCCCAAGGGGGGCCAATGAGCAGTTCTTC. Amino acids: CASSGSPRGANEQFF. Using reference TRBV5-1 and TRBJ2-1 for the parts outside the CDR3, the full variable domain is KAGVTQTPRYLIKTRGQQVTLSCSPISGHRSVSWYQQTPGQGLQFLFEYFSETQRNKGNFPGRFSGRQFSNSRSEMNVSTLELGDSALYLCASSGSPRGANEQFFGPGTRLTVL.